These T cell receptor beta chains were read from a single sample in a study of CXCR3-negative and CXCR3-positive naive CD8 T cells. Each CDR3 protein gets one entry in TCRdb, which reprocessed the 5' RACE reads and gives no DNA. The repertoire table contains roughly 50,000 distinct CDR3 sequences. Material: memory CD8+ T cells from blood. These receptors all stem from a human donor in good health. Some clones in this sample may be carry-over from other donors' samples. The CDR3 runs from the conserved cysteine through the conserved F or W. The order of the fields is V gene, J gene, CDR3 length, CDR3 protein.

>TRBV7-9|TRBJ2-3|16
CASSPPRREMADTQYF
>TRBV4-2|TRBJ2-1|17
CASSQTLGGGQYNEQFF
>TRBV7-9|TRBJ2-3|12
CASSSTGDTQYF
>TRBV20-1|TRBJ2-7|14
CSALDRQSSYEQYF
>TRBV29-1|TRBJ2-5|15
CSVEDLRTGDETQYF
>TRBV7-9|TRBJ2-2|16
CASSPPLGGPTGELFF
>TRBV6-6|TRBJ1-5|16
CASSYYRGESNQPQHF
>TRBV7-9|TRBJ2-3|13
CASSSPYTDTQYF
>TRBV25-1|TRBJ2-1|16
CASQKGGQSSYNEQFF
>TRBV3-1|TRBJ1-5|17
CASSQAYGPERDQPQHF
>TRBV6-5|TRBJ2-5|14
CASSYSQYQETQYF
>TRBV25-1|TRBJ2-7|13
CASRSLGGDEQYF
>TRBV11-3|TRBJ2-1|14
CASTWGEVSNEQFF
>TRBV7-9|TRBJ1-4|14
CASSFGVGNEKLFF
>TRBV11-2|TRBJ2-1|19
CASSLGPLTIGWAYNEQFF
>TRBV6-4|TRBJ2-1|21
CASSDSGGTSGSLLSYNEQFF
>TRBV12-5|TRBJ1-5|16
CASGLVIGESNQPQHF
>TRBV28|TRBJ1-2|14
CASSVLGGRSGYTF
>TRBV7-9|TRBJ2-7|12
CASGGGAYEQYF
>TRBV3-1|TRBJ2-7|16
CASSQDRGRSYYEQYF
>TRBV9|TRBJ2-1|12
CASSVAADEQFF
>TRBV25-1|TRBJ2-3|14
CASSRASEIGTQYF